Reported below is one T cell receptor (beta chain). The antigen is not known. CDR1 MDHEN and CDR2 SYDVKM come from the germline V gene. CDR3 length equals 14 residues. V lost 5 bases and J lost 4, with 12 bases in between. The sample is drawn from a study of post-analysis software for immune sequencing data. Across the whole study: Disease trajectories encompassed relapsing-remitting, secondary progressive and progressive-relapsing multiple sclerosis.

General study findings and limits: In patients, about five TRBV segments were more frequent than in controls, with TRBV5-6, TRBV5-1 and TRBV20-1 among them.

Researchers reported that TCR beta cDNA libraries carried unique molecular identifiers. Each sample of roughly 0.95 to 10 million input T cells yielded about 500,000 cDNA molecules, so each molecule approximated one T cell. MiXCR was run by TCRdb on the PCR reads, yielding one entry per CDR3 protein. The sample holds about 430,000 distinct CDR3 sequences, about 40% seen once. The chain joins TRBV28 to TRBJ2-1, with a possible D match to TRBD1 (6 bases). This sequence originates from a girl aged 2 to 10 with multiple sclerosis. Input material: blood. CDR3 region: CASSPGTLYNEQFF. For the CDR3, the DNA is TGTGCCAGCAGTCCCGGGACACTTTACAATGAGCAGTTCTTC.